This T cell receptor (beta chain) comes out of a study of early T cells in non-severe SARS-CoV-2 infection. On the study more broadly: Alpha and beta chains were unpaired, from unsorted whole-blood bulk RNA. Whole-study results and caveats: Matching against VDJdb likely underestimated virus-specific expansions, favoring anti-spike CD8.

This clonotype has ten or more counts. The antigen remains unidentified. The J segment lost 2 bases and the V segment lost 5 bases, leaving 3 bases of the junction unmatched. CDR1 and CDR2 from the germline V gene are MDHEN and SYDVKM. CDR3 length: 15 amino acids. Separate cDNA molecules each had unique molecular identifiers attached to them. TCRdb re-analysed the 5' RACE reads in MiXCR, keeping a single row per CDR3 protein. The sample has 50,000 to 60,000 distinct CDR3 sequences; 6% to 7% are singletons. The receptor comes from an adult who was a healthcare worker with PCR-confirmed SARS-CoV-2 infection or an uninfected control (not recorded which). J is TRBJ2-1 and V is TRBV28, with TRBD2 identical over 10 bases. Input material: whole blood. As DNA, the CDR3 is TGTGCCAGCAGTCTCAGCGGGGGGGCCTACAATGAGCAGTTCTTC. Translating it yields CASSLSGGAYNEQFF.